This TCR beta chain was sequenced for a study of blood T cell repertoires in COVID-19. In the study overall: The United States, Italy and Spain provided the acute and convalescent COVID-19 samples. PBMCs, B-cell-depleted T cells, or T cells were the source of the cDNA or gDNA that made up the material.

Here immunoSEQ multiplex PCR was the method, and the copy in TCRdb shows in-frame clones only, minus some. The data hold hundreds of thousands of clones, with just over 85% observed a single time. Germline CDR1 SGHTA, CDR2 FQGNSA. CDR3 length equals 16 residues. V was trimmed by 0 bases and J by 0 bases, leaving 11 bases between them. This receptor was identified in a man older than 75 with acute or convalescent COVID-19. This chain connects TRBV7-2 to TRBJ1-1; tentatively, D is TRBD1 (5 bases). The sequenced sample was peripheral blood. The CDR3 is CASSLAGGAVNTEAFF. DNA for the CDR3: TGTGCCAGCAGCTTAGCGGGTGGGGCCGTGAACACTGAAGCTTTCTTT.